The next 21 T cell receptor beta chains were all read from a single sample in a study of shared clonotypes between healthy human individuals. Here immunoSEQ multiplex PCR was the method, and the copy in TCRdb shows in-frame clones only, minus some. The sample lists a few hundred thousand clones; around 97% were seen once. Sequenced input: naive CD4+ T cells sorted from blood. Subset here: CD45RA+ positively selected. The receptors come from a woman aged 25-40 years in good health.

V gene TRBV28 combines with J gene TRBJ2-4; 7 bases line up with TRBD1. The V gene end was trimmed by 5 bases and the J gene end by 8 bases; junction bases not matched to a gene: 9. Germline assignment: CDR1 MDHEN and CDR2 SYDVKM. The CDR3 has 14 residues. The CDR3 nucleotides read TGTGCCAGCAGTCCTCGGACAGGTCGGGACATTCAGTACTTC. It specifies CASSPRTGRDIQYF.

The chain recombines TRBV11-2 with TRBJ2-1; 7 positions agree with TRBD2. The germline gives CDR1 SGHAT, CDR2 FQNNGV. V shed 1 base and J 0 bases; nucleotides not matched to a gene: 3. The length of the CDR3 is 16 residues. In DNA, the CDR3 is TGTGCCAGCAGCTTAGCCGGCGGGAGCTCCTACAATGAGCAGTTCTTC. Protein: CASSLAGGSSYNEQFF.

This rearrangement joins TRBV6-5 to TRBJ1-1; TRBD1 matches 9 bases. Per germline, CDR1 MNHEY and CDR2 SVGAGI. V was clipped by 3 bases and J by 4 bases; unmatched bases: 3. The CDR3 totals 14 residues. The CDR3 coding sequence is TGTGCCAGCAGTTATCCGGGACAGGGCACTGAAGCTTTCTTT. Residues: CASSYPGQGTEAFF.

The CDR3 DNA sequence: TGTGCCAGCACCTCGGGCTGGTTGGGGCAGGGGGCTGGTCAGCCCCAGCATTTT. Its translation is CASTSGWLGQGAGQPQHF. The chain combines TRBV28 with TRBJ1-5; the match to TRBD1 covers 8 bases. The germline V gene encodes CDR1 MDHEN and CDR2 SYDVKM. V was clipped by 7 bases and J by 6 bases; unmatched bases: 20. The CDR3 sequence is 18 residues long.

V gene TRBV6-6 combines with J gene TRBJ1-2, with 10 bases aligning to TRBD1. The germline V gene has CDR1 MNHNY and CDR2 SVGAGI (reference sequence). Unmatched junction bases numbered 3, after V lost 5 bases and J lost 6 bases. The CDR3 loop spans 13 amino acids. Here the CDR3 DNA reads TGTGCCAGCAGTAGGGACAGGGGTAATGGCTACACCTTC. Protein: CASSRDRGNGYTF.

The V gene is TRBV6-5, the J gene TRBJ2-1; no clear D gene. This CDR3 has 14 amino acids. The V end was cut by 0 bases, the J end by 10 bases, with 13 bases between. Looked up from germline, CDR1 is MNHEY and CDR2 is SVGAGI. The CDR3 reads CASSYSYKLDEQFF. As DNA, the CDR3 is TGTGCCAGCAGTTACTCGTATAAATTGGACGAGCAGTTCTTC.

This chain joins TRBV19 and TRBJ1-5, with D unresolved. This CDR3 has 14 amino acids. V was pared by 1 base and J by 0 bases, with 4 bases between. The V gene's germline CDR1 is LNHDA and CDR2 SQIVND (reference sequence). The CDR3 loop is CASSIGDSNQPQHF. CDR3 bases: TGTGCCAGTAGTATAGGGGATAGCAATCAGCCCCAGCATTTT.

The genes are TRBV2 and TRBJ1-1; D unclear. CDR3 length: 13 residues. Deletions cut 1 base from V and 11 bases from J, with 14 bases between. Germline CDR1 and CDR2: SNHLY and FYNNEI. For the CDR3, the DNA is TGTGCCAGCAGTGAAGTTTTGGGAGGGTTGGCTTTCTTT. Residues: CASSEVLGGLAFF.

CDR3 amino acids: CASSSVGDRAYEQYF. Written as DNA, the CDR3 is TGTGCCAGCAGCTCAGTGGGGGACAGGGCCTACGAGCAGTACTTC. The chain combines TRBV7-9 with TRBJ2-7; 9 bases are shared with TRBD1. The germline V gene encodes CDR1 SEHNR and CDR2 FQNEAQ (reference sequence). J gave up 2 bases and V 4 bases, and 6 bases lay outside the gene matches. The CDR3 has 15 amino acids.

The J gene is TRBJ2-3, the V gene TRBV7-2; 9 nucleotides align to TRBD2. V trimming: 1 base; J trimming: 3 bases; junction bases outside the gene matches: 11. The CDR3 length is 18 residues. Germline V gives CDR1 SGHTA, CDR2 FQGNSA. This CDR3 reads CASSLDGSGRGLTDTQYF. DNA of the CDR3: TGTGCCAGCAGCTTAGATGGTAGCGGGAGAGGCCTAACAGATACGCAGTATTTT.

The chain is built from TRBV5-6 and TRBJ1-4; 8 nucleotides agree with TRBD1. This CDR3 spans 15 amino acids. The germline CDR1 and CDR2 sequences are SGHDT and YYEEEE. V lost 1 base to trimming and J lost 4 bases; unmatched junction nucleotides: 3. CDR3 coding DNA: TGTGCCAGCAGCTTGTTGGACAGGGATAATGAAAAACTGTTTTTT. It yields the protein CASSLLDRDNEKLFF.

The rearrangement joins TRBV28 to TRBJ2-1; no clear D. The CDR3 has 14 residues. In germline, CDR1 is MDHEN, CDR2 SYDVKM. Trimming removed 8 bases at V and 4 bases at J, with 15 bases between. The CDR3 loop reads CASGKGQQYNEQFF. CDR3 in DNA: TGTGCCAGCGGAAAGGGTCAGCAATACAATGAGCAGTTCTTC.

CDR3 amino acids: CASSLRMRGTLETQYF. For the CDR3, the DNA is TGTGCCAGCAGCCTGCGGATGAGGGGCACGTTGGAGACCCAGTACTTC. This rearrangement joins TRBV7-2 to TRBJ2-5; the D gene could be TRBD1 or TRBD2 (5 bases each). CDR1 is SGHTA and CDR2 is FQGNSA in the germline V gene. The CDR3 has 16 residues. V lost 5 bases, J lost 5 bases, and 21 bases lay in between.

The CDR3, as DNA: TGTGCCAGCAGTTACAGTCATTCCGGGGAGCTGTTTTTT. Amino acids: CASSYSHSGELFF. V and J are TRBV28 and TRBJ2-2; D remains ambiguous. The germline V gene encodes CDR1 MDHEN and CDR2 SYDVKM. CDR3 length equals 13 residues. The V end was cut by 4 bases, the J end by 6 bases, with 9 bases between.

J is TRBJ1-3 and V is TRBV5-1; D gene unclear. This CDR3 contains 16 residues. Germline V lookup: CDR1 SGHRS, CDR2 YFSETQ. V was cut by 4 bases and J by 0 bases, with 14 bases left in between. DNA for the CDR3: TGCGCCAGCAGCATCGGAGGGTCGGCCTCTGGAAACACCATATATTTT. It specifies CASSIGGSASGNTIYF.

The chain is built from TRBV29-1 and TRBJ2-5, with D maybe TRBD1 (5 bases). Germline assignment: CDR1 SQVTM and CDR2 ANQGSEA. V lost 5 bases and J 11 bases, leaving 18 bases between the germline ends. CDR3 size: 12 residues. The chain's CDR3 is CSVSADTSSQYF. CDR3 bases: TGCAGCGTTTCGGCGGACACCTCGTCGCAGTACTTC.

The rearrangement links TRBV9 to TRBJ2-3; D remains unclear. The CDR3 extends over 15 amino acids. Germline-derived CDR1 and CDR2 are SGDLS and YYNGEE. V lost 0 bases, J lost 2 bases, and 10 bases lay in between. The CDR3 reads CASSVVITPTDTQYF. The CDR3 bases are TGTGCCAGCAGCGTAGTCATAACCCCCACAGATACGCAGTATTTT.

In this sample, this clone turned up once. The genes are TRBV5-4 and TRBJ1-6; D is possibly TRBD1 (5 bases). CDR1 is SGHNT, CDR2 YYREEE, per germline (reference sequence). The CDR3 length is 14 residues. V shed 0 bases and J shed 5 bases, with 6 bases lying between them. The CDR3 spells CASSLDRHNSPLHF. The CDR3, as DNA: TGTGCCAGCAGCTTGGACAGGCATAATTCACCCCTCCACTTT.

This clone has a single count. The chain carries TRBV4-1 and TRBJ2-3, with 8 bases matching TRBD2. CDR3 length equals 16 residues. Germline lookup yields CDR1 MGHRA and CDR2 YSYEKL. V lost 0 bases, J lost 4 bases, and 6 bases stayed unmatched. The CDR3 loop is CASSQDGIAGSDTQYF. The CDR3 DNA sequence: TGCGCCAGCAGCCAAGATGGGATAGCGGGGTCAGATACGCAGTATTTT.

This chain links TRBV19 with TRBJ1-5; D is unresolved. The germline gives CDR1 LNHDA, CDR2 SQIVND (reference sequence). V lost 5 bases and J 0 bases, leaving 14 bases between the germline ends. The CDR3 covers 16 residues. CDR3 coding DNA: TGTGCCAGTAGTGCAAAAAGCGACGGTAGCAATCAGCCCCAGCATTTT. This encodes CASSAKSDGSNQPQHF.

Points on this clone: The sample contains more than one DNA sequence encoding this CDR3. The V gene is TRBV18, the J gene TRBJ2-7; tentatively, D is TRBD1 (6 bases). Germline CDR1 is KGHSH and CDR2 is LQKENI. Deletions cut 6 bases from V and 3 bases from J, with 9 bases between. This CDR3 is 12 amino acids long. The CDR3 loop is CASSPRGYEQYF. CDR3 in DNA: TGTGCCAGCTCGCCCAGGGGCTACGAGCAGTACTTC.